These 26 T cell receptor beta chains originate from one sample sequenced in a study of graft-versus-host responses after intestinal transplantation. Generated by immunoSEQ multiplex PCR, the TCRdb table keeps only in-frame clones and is missing some. The data contain approximately 70,000 clones, roughly 89% of them seen just once; the ten biggest clones take up 6.5% to 8%. Sequencing used bone marrow, obtained 734 days after intestinal transplantation. The source of these receptors is a human patient who received an intestinal transplant, so some T cells may come from the graft donor.

This chain joins TRBV6-6 and TRBJ2-7; possibly TRBD1 for D (6 bases). Germline V CDR1 and CDR2: MNHNY, SVGAGI (reference sequence). The germline V and J ends were trimmed by 5 bases and 2 bases, with 13 bases remaining between them. The CDR3 sequence is 14 residues long. Here the CDR3 reads CASSRTGPTYEQYF. The DNA of the CDR3 is TGTGCCAGCAGTCGTACAGGGCCCACCTACGAGCAGTACTTC.

This clone was seen only a few times. The V and J genes are TRBV19 and TRBJ1-6, with D hard to call. Looked up from germline, CDR1 is LNHDA and CDR2 is SQIVND (reference sequence). The ends were cut back, 9 bases at V and 10 bases at J, with 22 bases in the middle. The CDR3 runs 15 residues. CDR3 region: CASRNPRGVYSPLHF. The CDR3 coding sequence is TGTGCCAGCCGAAACCCCCGCGGGGTATACTCACCCCTCCACTTT.

The rearrangement uses TRBV7-2 and TRBJ1-2; the match to TRBD1 covers 7 bases. CDR3 size: 17 residues. Germline V gene lookup returns CDR1 SGHTA and CDR2 FQGNSA. V shed 1 base and J 4 bases; nucleotides not matched to a gene: 12. This chain's CDR3 is CASSLERGAGGSYGYTF. CDR3 DNA sequence: TGTGCCAGCAGCTTAGAGAGGGGGGCAGGGGGGAGCTATGGCTACACCTTC. The entire variable domain, with the rest obtained from reference TRBV7-2 and TRBJ1-2, is as follows: GAGVSQSPSNKVTEKGKDVELRCDPISGHTALYWYRQSLGQGLEFLIYFQGNSAPDKSGLPSDRFSAERTGGSVSTLTIQRTQQEDSAVYLCASSLERGAGGSYGYTFGSGTRLTVV.

The chain is built from TRBV28 and TRBJ2-1; D is uncertain. The CDR3 has 13 amino acids. V shed 8 bases and J shed 9 bases, with 17 bases lying between them. Germline CDR1 is MDHEN and CDR2 is SYDVKM. CDR3 bases: TGTGCCAGCCGGGCCCCCCCCCAAGTTGAGCAGTTCTTC. Its translation is CASRAPPQVEQFF.

The chain joins TRBV29-1 to TRBJ2-3, with D possibly matching TRBD2 (6 bases). The V and J ends lost 6 bases and 2 bases respectively, with 18 bases between them. The length of the CDR3 is 15 residues. Germline V gene data show CDR1 as SQVTM and CDR2 as ANQGSEA. CDR3 coding DNA: TGCAGCGTCATCCCGGCGGGGCCTCTCACAGATACGCAGTATTTT. Translated: CSVIPAGPLTDTQYF.

The V gene is TRBV7-2, the J gene TRBJ1-5, with 7 bases identical to TRBD1. The germline V gene has CDR1 SGHTA and CDR2 FQGNSA. CDR3 length: 15 residues. Germline trimming cut 5 bases from V and 8 bases from J; bases unmatched to any gene: 12. The CDR3 nucleotides read TGTGCCAGCAGCCTAAGGACAGGTAAAGGGGAGCCCCAGCATTTT. It specifies CASSLRTGKGEPQHF.

The gene calls are TRBV7-3 and TRBJ2-2; no reliable D call. The germline V gene has CDR1 SGHTA and CDR2 FQGTGA. The CDR3 contains 12 residues. V was cut by 5 bases and J by 2 bases, with 3 bases left in between. The DNA of the CDR3 is TGTGCCAGCAGCCCAAACACCGGGGAGCTGTTTTTT. Residues: CASSPNTGELFF.

The rearrangement links TRBV27 to TRBJ1-6; D gene uncertain. CDR1 is MNHEY, CDR2 SMNVEV, per germline (reference sequence). V dropped 6 bases and J dropped 4 bases, with 7 bases sitting between them. CDR3 length: 13 amino acids. In DNA form, the CDR3 reads TGTGCCAGCAGCCCGACTTATAATTCACCCCTCCACTTT. It yields the protein CASSPTYNSPLHF.

The chain recombines TRBV19 with TRBJ1-2, with 7 bases that match TRBD1. V was clipped by 10 bases and J by 4 bases; unmatched bases: 3. Germline V gene sequence: CDR1 LNHDA, CDR2 SQIVND (reference sequence). This CDR3 has 11 amino acids. The CDR3 DNA sequence: TGTGCCATCCGGGACAGCTATGGCTACACCTTC. It encodes CAIRDSYGYTF.

The V gene is TRBV19, the J gene TRBJ2-1; D might be TRBD2 (6 bases). There are 12 residues in the CDR3. Trimming took 6 bases from V and 9 from J, leaving 12 bases between them. Germline CDR1 and CDR2: LNHDA and SQIVND (reference sequence). The CDR3 DNA sequence: TGTGCCAGTAGAAGGAGGGTAGGTGAGCAGTTCTTC. This gives the protein CASRRRVGEQFF.

A few counts support this clone. CDR3 region: CAISDLDRGFYEQYF. The CDR3 nucleotides read TGTGCCATCAGTGATCTGGACAGGGGATTTTACGAGCAGTACTTC. The chain links TRBV10-3 to TRBJ2-7, with 9 bases lining up with TRBD1. Losses at the gene ends were 3 bases for V and 4 bases for J; bases not matched to a gene: 7. CDR1 is ENHRY and CDR2 is SYGVKD in the germline V gene. The CDR3 length is 15 residues.

The genes are TRBV7-6 and TRBJ2-7, with a tentative D call TRBD1 (5 bases). The V gene's germline CDR1 is SGHVS and CDR2 FNYEAQ. The V and J ends lost 10 bases and 11 bases respectively, with 18 bases between them. The CDR3 loop spans 11 amino acids. The CDR3: CATDNLLGEYF. CDR3 in DNA: TGTGCCACCGATAACCTATTAGGGGAGTACTTC.

This sequence joins TRBV6-6 and TRBJ1-5; D is unresolved. V dropped 2 bases and J dropped 5 bases, with 4 bases sitting between them. From germline, CDR1 is MNHNY and CDR2 SVGAGI (reference sequence). This CDR3 has 12 amino acids. The DNA for the CDR3 is TGTGCCAGCAGTTACGTGGATCAGCCCCAGCATTTT. Its translation is CASSYVDQPQHF.

A single count supports this clone. V is TRBV5-4 and J is TRBJ2-5; 10 bases match TRBD1. V shed 4 bases, J shed 5 bases, and the junction held 8 bases outside the gene matches. This CDR3 has 15 residues. CDR1 and CDR2 (germline): SGHNT, YYREEE (reference sequence). CDR3 in DNA: TGTGCCAGCAGCCGGGGACAGGGGTGGGATGAGACCCAGTACTTC. Its translation: CASSRGQGWDETQYF.

The chain carries TRBV5-4 and TRBJ2-7; a possible D gene is TRBD1 (6 bases). This CDR3 is built from 15 residues. CDR1 is SGHNT, CDR2 YYREEE, per germline (reference sequence). The V end lost 3 bases, the J end lost 2 bases, and 15 bases lay between the germline ends. The CDR3 reads CASSWGRQLTYEQYF. CDR3 nucleotides: TGTGCCAGCAGCTGGGGGCGTCAGCTAACCTACGAGCAGTACTTC. Combining the CDR3 with reference TRBV5-4 and TRBJ2-7 gives the whole variable domain ETGVTQSPTHLIKTRGQQVTLRCSSQSGHNTVSWYQQALGQGPQFIFQYYREEENGRGNFPPRFSGLQFPNYSSELNVNALELDDSALYLCASSWGRQLTYEQYFGPGTRLTVT.

The chain carries TRBV6-5 and TRBJ1-5; D uncertain. Looked up from germline, CDR1 is MNHEY and CDR2 is SVGAGI. Deletions cut 8 bases from V and 0 bases from J, with 8 bases between. The CDR3 runs to 13 residues. The CDR3 region has the DNA TGTGCCAGCGCGTCCCGTAGCAATCAGCCCCAGCATTTT. This sequence encodes CASASRSNQPQHF.

This chain joins TRBV28 and TRBJ2-1; D remains unclear. V was clipped by 5 bases and J by 7 bases, with 12 bases between them. Germline V lookup: CDR1 MDHEN, CDR2 SYDVKM. The CDR3 loop spans 13 amino acids. The CDR3 is CASSQTFSNEQFF. In DNA, the CDR3 is TGTGCCAGCAGTCAAACCTTCTCGAATGAGCAGTTCTTC.

This rearrangement joins TRBV27 to TRBJ1-1, with D unclear. The CDR3 sequence is 13 residues long. V was cut by 5 bases and J by 0 bases, with 7 bases left in between. CDR1 and CDR2 from the germline V gene are MNHEY and SMNVEV (reference sequence). CDR3 loop: CASSREMNTEAFF. CDR3 nucleotide sequence: TGTGCCAGCAGTAGGGAGATGAACACTGAAGCTTTCTTT.

The rearrangement uses TRBV19 and TRBJ2-3, with TRBD2 as a possible D gene (6 bases). The germline CDR1 and CDR2 sequences are LNHDA and SQIVND (reference sequence). V was shortened by 3 bases and J by 4 bases, with 14 bases between the two germline ends. The CDR3 spans 15 residues. The CDR3 spells CASSISAAGPDTQYF. CDR3 DNA: TGTGCCAGTAGTATTTCCGCGGCGGGACCAGATACGCAGTATTTT.

The rearrangement uses TRBV4-2 and TRBJ2-1; D is perhaps TRBD1 (6 bases). The CDR3 is 16 residues long. The germline CDR1 and CDR2 sequences are LGHNA and YNFKEQ. Trimming pared 1 base from V and 9 bases from J, leaving 19 bases between. The CDR3 region has the DNA TGTGCCAGCAGCCAAGTCGGCAGGGGCGGAGGTGGTGAGCAGTTCTTC. This sequence encodes CASSQVGRGGGGEQFF.

The DNA for the CDR3 is TGCGCCAGCAGCTTGGAATCTAGAGGCCTGGCGGAGACCCAGTACTTC. It encodes CASSLESRGLAETQYF. The chain carries TRBV5-1 and TRBJ2-5; no definite D call. The germline V gene has CDR1 SGHRS and CDR2 YFSETQ. The CDR3 contains 16 residues. The ends were cut back, 0 bases at V and 5 bases at J, with 17 bases in the middle.

The CDR3 sequence: CASSDSDSNTGELFF. In nucleotides, the CDR3 is TGTGCCAGCAGTGACTCGGACTCGAACACCGGGGAGCTGTTTTTT. The chain recombines TRBV6-4 with TRBJ2-2, with a possible D match to TRBD2 (5 bases). CDR1 is MRHNA, CDR2 SNTAGT, per germline. The CDR3 length is 15 residues. V was cut by 0 bases and J by 0 bases, with 5 bases left in between.

The CDR3 protein is CASSLPETGNTGELFF. Here the CDR3 DNA reads TGCGCCAGCAGCCTCCCAGAGACAGGAAACACCGGGGAGCTGTTTTTT. J is TRBJ2-2 and V is TRBV4-1, with D possibly matching TRBD1 (6 bases). CDR3 length: 16 residues. CDR1 is MGHRA and CDR2 is YSYEKL in the germline V gene. The V and J ends lost 4 bases and 2 bases respectively, with 14 bases between them.

The chain links TRBV5-1 to TRBJ2-5, with 8 nucleotides matching TRBD2. The germline gives CDR1 SGHRS, CDR2 YFSETQ. The ends lost 4 bases at V and 2 bases at J; junction bases unmatched: 4. The CDR3 runs to 14 residues. The chain's CDR3 is CASSHTSGQETQYF. DNA of the CDR3: TGCGCCAGCAGCCACACTAGCGGTCAAGAGACCCAGTACTTC.

This chain connects TRBV7-3 to TRBJ1-6, with D possibly TRBD1 on 5 matching bases. The CDR3 spans 16 residues. CDR1 SGHTA and CDR2 FQGTGA come from the germline V gene. The V end was cut by 2 bases, the J end by 8 bases, with 16 bases between. The CDR3 coding sequence is TGTGCCAGCAGCTTACTGGGTCAGGGAGGAGATTCACCCCTCCACTTT. The encoded protein is CASSLLGQGGDSPLHF.

The rearrangement uses TRBV19 and TRBJ2-7; TRBD2 might be the D (6 bases). The length of the CDR3 is 13 residues. Trimming shortened V by 8 bases and J by 5 bases, and 16 bases separated the two germline ends. Germline loops: CDR1 LNHDA, CDR2 SQIVND (reference sequence). CDR3 sequence: CASGWGDGDEQYF. In DNA, the CDR3 is TGTGCCAGTGGGTGGGGGGATGGCGACGAGCAGTACTTC. Variable domain in full (rest from reference TRBV19 and TRBJ2-7): DGGITQSPKYLFRKEGQNVTLSCEQNLNHDAMYWYRQDPGQGLRLIYYSQIVNDFQKGDIAEGYSVSREKKESFPLTVTSAQKNPTAFYLCASGWGDGDEQYFGPGTRLTVT.